The entry below describes one T cell receptor beta chain. This entry comes from a study of blood T cell repertoires in COVID-19. Whole-study context: Whether acute or convalescent, the COVID-19 samples came from the United States, Italy and Spain. The cDNA or gDNA used as material had been derived from T cells, B-cell-depleted T cells, or PBMCs.

Those enrolled, adults aged about 18 to 89 years, came from some 25 US areas. Clones were sequenced by immunoSEQ multiplex PCR, and TCRdb holds only the in-frame ones, with some missing. The repertoire consists of 310,000 or so clones, with 90% occurring once and the leading ten covering 1.7%. Sequencing was done on a sample of PBMCs or T cells enriched from blood (not recorded which). The TCR originated in a woman between 18 and 29 years old with acute COVID-19.

CDR3 nucleotides: TGTGCCAGCAGCCCTCATAGCGGGAGTGTCTATGAGCAGTTCTTC. This codes for CASSPHSGSVYEQFF. This sequence joins TRBV7-7 and TRBJ2-1; 9 bases line up with TRBD2. Germline V gene lookup returns CDR1 SSHAT and CDR2 FNYEAQ (reference sequence). The junction had 10 bases not matched to a gene; V was cut back by 5 bases and J by 8 bases. This CDR3 comprises 15 residues.